This T cell receptor beta chain was recorded in a study of blood T cell repertoires in COVID-19. Turning to the study itself: Spain, Italy and the United States supplied samples that represented acute and convalescent COVID-19. PBMCs, B-cell-depleted T cells, or T cells provided the cDNA or gDNA that made up the material.

The J segment lost 6 bases and the V segment lost 8 bases, leaving 14 bases of the junction unmatched. The CDR3 is 18 residues long. CDR1 is WSHSY and CDR2 is SAAADI in the germline V gene. Under the authors' procedure: It was from reference gene primer amplification that nucleated cell counts were estimated. Clones were read by immunoSEQ multiplex PCR, and TCRdb kept only the in-frame ones, dropping some. The V and J calls and clone size are taken from that table; D and trimming were inferred from the DNA. The sample lists about 75,000 clones, about 79% occurring once. The specimen was peripheral blood. The chain carries TRBV10-2 and TRBJ2-2, with 14 bases matching TRBD2. This receptor was identified in a woman aged 50 to 65 with acute or convalescent COVID-19. The CDR3: CASGGGPGLAGVSGELFF. The CDR3, as DNA: TGCGCCAGCGGAGGGGGGCCGGGACTAGCGGGAGTTTCCGGGGAGCTGTTTTTT.